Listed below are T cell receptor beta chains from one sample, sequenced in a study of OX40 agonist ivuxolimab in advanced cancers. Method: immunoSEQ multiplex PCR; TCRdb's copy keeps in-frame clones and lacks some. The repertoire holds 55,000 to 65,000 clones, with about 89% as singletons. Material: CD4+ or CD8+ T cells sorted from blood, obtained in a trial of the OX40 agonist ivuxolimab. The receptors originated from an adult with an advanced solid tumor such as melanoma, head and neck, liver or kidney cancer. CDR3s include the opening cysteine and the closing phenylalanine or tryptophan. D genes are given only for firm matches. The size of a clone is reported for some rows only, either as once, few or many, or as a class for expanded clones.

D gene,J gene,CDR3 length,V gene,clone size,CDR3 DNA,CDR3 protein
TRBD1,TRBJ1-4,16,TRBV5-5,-,TGTGCCAGCAGCTTAGACAGGGGGCAGGGTAATGAAAAACTGTTTTTT,CASSLDRGQGNEKLFF
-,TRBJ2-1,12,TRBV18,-,TGTGCCAGCTCACCAAATTCGAATGAGCAGTTCTTC,CASSPNSNEQFF
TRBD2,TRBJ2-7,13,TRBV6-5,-,TGTGCCAGCAGTTACGTGGCGGGGGTAGAGCAGTACTTC,CASSYVAGVEQYF
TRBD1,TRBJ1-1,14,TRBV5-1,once,TGCGCCAGCAGCTTCTCTAACTCAGGGGGTGAAGCTTTCTTT,CASSFSNSGGEAFF
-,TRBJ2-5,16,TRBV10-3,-,TGTGCCATCAGTGAATTTGGGTTCATGGCCCAAGAGACCCAGTACTTC,CAISEFGFMAQETQYF
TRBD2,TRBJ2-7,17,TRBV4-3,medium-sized,TGCGCCAGCAGCCCGATGAAGTGGCCTAGCGGGAGTTACGAGCAGTACTTC,CASSPMKWPSGSYEQYF
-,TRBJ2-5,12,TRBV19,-,TGTGCCAGTAGTATACATCAAGAGACCCAGTACTTC,CASSIHQETQYF
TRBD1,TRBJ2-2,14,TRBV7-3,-,TGTGCCAGCAGCCGACAGGGTAACACCGGGGAGCTGTTTTTT,CASSRQGNTGELFF
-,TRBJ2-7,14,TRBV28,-,TGTGCCAGCCTTAACAGGGGGGGGTCCTACGAGCAGTACTTC,CASLNRGGSYEQYF
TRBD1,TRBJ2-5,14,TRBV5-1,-,TGCGCCAGCAGCCCGGACAGGGAGGAGGAGACCCAGTACTTC,CASSPDREEETQYF
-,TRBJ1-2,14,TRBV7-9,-,TGTGCCAGCAGCTTAGGGGCAGGGGATTATGGCTACACCTTC,CASSLGAGDYGYTF
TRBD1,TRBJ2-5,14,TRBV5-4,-,TGTGCCAGCAGCGCCGGGGACAGGGTTGAGACCCAGTACTTC,CASSAGDRVETQYF
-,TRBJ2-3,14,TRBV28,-,TGTGCCAGCAGCCACGGAGGAGAAACAGATACGCAGTATTTT,CASSHGGETDTQYF
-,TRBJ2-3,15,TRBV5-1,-,TGCGCCAGCAGCTTGGAGCCGGGGGCTACAGATACGCAGTATTTT,CASSLEPGATDTQYF
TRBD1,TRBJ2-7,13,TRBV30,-,TGTGCCTCGACGGACAGGGGGAGTTACGAGCAGTACTTC,CASTDRGSYEQYF
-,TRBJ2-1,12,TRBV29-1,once,TGCAGCGTTCGGCACTATAATAGTGAGCAGTTCTTC,CSVRHYNSEQFF
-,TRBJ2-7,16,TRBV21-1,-,TGTGCCAGCAGCAAAGAAGTAGCGGGAGGGGACTACGAGCAGTACTTC,CASSKEVAGGDYEQYF
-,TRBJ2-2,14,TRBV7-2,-,TGTGCCAGCAGCTTAGGGCGGGGCTCCGGGGAGCTGTTTTTT,CASSLGRGSGELFF
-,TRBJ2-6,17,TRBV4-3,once,TGCGCCAGCAGCCGGACTTCCCAGTACTCTGGGGCCAACGTCCTGACTTTC,CASSRTSQYSGANVLTF
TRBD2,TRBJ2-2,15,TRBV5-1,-,TGCGCCAGCAGGGGACTAGCGGGAGTTGACGGGGAGCTGTTTTTT,CASRGLAGVDGELFF
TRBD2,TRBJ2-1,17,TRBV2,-,TGTGCCAGCAGTGTTGTGACTAGCGGGAGTAAAAACAATGAGCAGTTCTTC,CASSVVTSGSKNNEQFF
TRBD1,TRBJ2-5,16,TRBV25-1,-,TGTGCCAGCAGTGAAATCGGGACAGGGGTGGGAGAGACCCAGTACTTC,CASSEIGTGVGETQYF
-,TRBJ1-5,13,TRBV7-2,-,TGTGCCAGCAGCTTAGAGGAGAATCAGCCCCAGCATTTT,CASSLEENQPQHF
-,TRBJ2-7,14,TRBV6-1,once,TGTGCCAGCAACCCAGGGACCCTCCCGCGGGAGCAGTACTTC,CASNPGTLPREQYF
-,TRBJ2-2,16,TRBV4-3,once,TGCGCCAGCAGCCAAGACCAGGTACTAGCCACCGGGGAGCTGTTTTTT,CASSQDQVLATGELFF
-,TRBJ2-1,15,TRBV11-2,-,TGTGCCAGCAGCTATAGCGGAAGCTCCTACAATGAGCAGTTCTTC,CASSYSGSSYNEQFF
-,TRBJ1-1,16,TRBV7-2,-,TGTGCCAGCAGCCCGCCAGGGGCAAGGGGAAGCACTGAAGCTTTCTTT,CASSPPGARGSTEAFF
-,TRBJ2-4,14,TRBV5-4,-,TGTGCCAGCAGCTTGGAGTCCGGTGGGAACATTCAGTACTTC,CASSLESGGNIQYF
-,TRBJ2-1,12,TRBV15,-,TGTGCCACCAGCAGACCTCCCAATGAGCAGTTCTTC,CATSRPPNEQFF
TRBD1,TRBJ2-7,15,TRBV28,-,TGTGCCAGCAGTTTAACAGGGGCCCTATCCTACGAGCAGTACTTC,CASSLTGALSYEQYF
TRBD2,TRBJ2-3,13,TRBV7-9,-,TGTGCCGGGCAGGCGGGAGATAGGGATACGCAGTATTTT,CAGQAGDRDTQYF